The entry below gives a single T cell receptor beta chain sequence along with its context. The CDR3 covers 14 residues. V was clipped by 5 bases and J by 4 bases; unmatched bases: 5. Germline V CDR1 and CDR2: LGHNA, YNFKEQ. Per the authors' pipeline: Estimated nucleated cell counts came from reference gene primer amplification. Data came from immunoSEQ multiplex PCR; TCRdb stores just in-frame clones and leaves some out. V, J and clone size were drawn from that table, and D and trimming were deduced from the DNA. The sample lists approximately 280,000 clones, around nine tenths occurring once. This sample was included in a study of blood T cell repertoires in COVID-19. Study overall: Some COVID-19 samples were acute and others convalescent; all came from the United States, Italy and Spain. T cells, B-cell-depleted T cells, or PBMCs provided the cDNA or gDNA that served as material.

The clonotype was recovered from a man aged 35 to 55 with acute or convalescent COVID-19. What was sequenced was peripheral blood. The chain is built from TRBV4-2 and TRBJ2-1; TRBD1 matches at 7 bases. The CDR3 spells CASSTGQPYNEQFF. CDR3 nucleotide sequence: TGTGCCAGCAGCACGGGACAGCCGTACAATGAGCAGTTCTTC.